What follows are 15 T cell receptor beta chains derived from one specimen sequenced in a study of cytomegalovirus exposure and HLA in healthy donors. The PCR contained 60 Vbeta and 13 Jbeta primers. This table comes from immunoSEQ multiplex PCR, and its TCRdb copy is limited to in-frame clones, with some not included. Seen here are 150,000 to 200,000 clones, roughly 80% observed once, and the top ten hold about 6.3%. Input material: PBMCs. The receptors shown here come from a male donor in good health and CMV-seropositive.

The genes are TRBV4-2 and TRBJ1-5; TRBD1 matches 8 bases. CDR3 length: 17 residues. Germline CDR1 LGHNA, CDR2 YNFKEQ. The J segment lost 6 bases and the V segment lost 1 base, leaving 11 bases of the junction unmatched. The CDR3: CASSQAYRTGIGQPQHF. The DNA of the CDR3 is TGTGCCAGCAGCCAAGCCTACCGGACAGGGATTGGTCAGCCCCAGCATTTT.

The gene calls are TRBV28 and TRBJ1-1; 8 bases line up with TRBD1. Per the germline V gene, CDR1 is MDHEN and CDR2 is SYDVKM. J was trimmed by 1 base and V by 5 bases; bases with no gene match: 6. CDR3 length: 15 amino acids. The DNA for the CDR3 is TGTGCCAGCAGTCTCGGGGACAGGAAGAACACTGAAGCTTTCTTT. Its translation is CASSLGDRKNTEAFF.

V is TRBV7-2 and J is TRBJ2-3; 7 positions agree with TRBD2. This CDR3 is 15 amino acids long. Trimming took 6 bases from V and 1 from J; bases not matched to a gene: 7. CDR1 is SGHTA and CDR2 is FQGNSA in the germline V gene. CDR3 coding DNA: TGTGCCAGCAGTTTGGGAGGGAGAGGCACAGATACGCAGTATTTT. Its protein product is CASSLGGRGTDTQYF. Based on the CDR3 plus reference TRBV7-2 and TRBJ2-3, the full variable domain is GAGVSQSPSNKVTEKGKDVELRCDPISGHTALYWYRQSLGQGLEFLIYFQGNSAPDKSGLPSDRFSAERTGGSVSTLTIQRTQQEDSAVYLCASSLGGRGTDTQYFGPGTRLTVL.

The CDR3: CASSQEWGVNTEAFF. CDR3 nucleotide sequence: TGTGCCAGCAGCCAAGAGTGGGGGGTCAACACTGAAGCTTTCTTT. This chain connects TRBV14 to TRBJ1-1; D is perhaps TRBD1 (5 bases). The CDR3 runs to 15 residues. The germline CDR1 and CDR2 sequences are SGHDN and FVKESK. Between the trimmed V and J ends, which lost 0 bases and 2 bases, there was a span of 10 bases. The whole variable domain, remainder taken from reference TRBV14 and TRBJ1-1, is EAGVTQFPSHSVIEKGQTVTLRCDPISGHDNLYWYRRVMGKEIKFLLHFVKESKQDESGMPNNRFLAERTGGTYSTLKVQPAELEDSGVYFCASSQEWGVNTEAFFGQGTRLTVV.

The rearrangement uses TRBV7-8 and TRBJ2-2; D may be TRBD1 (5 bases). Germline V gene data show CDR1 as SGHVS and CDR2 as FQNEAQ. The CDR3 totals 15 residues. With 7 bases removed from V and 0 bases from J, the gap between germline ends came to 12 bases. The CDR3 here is CASTLTATNTGELFF. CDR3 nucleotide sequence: TGTGCCAGCACCTTGACAGCTACGAACACCGGGGAGCTGTTTTTT. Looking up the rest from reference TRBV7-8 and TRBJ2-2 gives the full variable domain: GAGVSQSPRYKVAKRGQDVALRCDPISGHVSLFWYQQALGQGPEFLTYFQNEAQLDKSGLPSDRFFAERPEGSVSTLKIQRTQQEDSAVYLCASTLTATNTGELFFGEGSRLTVL.

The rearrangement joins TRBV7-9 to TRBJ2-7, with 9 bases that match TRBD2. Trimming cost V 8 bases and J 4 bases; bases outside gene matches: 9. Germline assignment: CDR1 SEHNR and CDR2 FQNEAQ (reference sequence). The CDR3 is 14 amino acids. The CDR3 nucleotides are TGTGCCAGCGCGGGGGGGAGGAGTGGGTACGAGCAGTACTTC. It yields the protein CASAGGRSGYEQYF.

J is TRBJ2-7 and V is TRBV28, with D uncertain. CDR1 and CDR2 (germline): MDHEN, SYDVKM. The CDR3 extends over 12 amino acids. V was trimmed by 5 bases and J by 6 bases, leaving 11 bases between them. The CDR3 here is CASSALLGEQYF. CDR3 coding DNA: TGTGCCAGCAGTGCACTCCTCGGCGAGCAGTACTTC.

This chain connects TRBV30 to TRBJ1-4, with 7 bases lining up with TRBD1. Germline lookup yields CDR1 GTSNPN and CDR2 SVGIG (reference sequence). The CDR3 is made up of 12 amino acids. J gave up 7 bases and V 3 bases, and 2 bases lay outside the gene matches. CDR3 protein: CAWSRQGEKLFF. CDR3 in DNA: TGTGCCTGGAGCAGACAGGGTGAAAAACTGTTTTTT.

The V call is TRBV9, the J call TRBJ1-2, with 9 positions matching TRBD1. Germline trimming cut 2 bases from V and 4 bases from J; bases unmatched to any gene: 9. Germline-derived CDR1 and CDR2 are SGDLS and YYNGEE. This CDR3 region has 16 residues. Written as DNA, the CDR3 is TGTGCCAGCAGCGTGGGGACAGGGAAGGATAGCTATGGCTACACCTTC. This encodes CASSVGTGKDSYGYTF.

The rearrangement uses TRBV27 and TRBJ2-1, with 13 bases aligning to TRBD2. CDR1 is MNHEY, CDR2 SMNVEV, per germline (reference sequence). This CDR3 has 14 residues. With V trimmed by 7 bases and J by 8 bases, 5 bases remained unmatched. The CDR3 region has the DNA TGTGCCAGCACCTCACTAGCGGGAGGGTATGAGCAGTTCTTC. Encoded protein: CASTSLAGGYEQFF.

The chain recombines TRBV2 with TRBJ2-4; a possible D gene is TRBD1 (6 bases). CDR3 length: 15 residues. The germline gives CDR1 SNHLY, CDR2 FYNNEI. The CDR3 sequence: CAQGPRGFIGNIQYF. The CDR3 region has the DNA TGTGCGCAGGGGCCAAGAGGATTTATCGGAAACATTCAGTACTTC.

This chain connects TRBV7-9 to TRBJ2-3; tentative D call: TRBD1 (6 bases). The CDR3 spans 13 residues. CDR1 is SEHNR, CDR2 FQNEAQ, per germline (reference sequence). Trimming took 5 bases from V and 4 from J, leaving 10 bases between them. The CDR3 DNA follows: TGTGCCAGCAGCCCCAGGGGCCCAGATACGCAGTATTTT. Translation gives CASSPRGPDTQYF.

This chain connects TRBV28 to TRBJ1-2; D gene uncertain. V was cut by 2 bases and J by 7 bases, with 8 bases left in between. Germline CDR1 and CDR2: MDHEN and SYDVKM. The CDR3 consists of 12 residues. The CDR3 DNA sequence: TGTGCCAGCAGTTTACAACAATTTGGCTACACCTTC. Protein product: CASSLQQFGYTF.

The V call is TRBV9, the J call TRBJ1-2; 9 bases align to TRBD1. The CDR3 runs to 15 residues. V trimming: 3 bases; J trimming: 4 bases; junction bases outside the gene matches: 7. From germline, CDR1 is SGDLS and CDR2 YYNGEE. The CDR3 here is CASSALTGGSYGYTF. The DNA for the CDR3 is TGTGCCAGCAGCGCCCTAACAGGGGGCAGCTATGGCTACACCTTC.

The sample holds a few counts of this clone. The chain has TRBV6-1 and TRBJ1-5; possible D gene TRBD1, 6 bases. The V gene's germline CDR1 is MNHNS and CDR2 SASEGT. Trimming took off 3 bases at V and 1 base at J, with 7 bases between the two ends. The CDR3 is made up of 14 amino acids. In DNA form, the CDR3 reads TGTGCCAGCAGTGAGGGGACAAGCAATCAGCCCCAGCATTTT. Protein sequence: CASSEGTSNQPQHF.